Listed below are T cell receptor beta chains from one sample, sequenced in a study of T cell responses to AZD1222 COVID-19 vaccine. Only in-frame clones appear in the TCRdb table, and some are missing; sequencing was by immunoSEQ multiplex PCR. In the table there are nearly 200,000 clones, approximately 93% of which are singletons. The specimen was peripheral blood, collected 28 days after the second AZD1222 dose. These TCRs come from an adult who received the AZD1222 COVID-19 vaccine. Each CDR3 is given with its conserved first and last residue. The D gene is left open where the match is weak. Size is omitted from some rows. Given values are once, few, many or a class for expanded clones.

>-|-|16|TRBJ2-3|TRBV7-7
CASSLGVNPSTDTQYF
TGTGCCAGCAGCTTGGGGGTAAACCCTAGCACAGATACGCAGTATTTT
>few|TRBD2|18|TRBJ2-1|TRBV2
CASSLLAGARSSYNEQFF
TGTGCCAGCAGTTTACTAGCGGGGGCCAGAAGCTCCTACAATGAGCAGTTCTTC
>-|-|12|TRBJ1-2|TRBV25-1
CASSELGRGYTF
TGTGCCAGCAGTGAATTGGGCCGTGGCTACACCTTC
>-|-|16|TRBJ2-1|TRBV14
CASSRTRLSSYNEQFF
TGTGCCAGCAGCCGCACCAGGTTGAGCTCCTACAATGAGCAGTTCTTC
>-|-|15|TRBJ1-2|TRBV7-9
CASSLVGSLSYGYTF
TGTGCCAGCAGCCTGGTGGGGTCGTTAAGCTATGGCTACACCTTC
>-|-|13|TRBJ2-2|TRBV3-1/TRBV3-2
CASSQTNTGELFF
TGTGCCAGCAGCCAAACCAACACCGGGGAGCTGTTTTTT
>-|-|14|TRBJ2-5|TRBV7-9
CASSLGGYQETQYF
TGTGCCAGCAGCTTAGGGGGGTACCAAGAGACCCAGTACTTC
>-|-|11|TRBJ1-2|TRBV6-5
CATGRNYGYTF
TGTGCCACCGGACGGAACTATGGCTACACCTTC
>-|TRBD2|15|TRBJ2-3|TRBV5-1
CASSLSAGGPDTQYF
TGCGCCAGCAGCTTGTCCGCGGGGGGCCCAGATACGCAGTATTTT
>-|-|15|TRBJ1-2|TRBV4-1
CASSQAGTLNYGYTF
TGCGCCAGCAGCCAAGCCGGGACGCTAAACTATGGCTACACCTTC
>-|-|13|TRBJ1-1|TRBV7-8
CASSRYTDTEAFF
TGTGCCAGCAGCCGCTACACCGACACTGAAGCTTTCTTT
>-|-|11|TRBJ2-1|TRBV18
CASSSGGEQFF
TGTGCCAGCTCATCGGGCGGTGAGCAGTTCTTC
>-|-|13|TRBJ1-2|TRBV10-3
CAISEISGVGYTF
TGTGCCATCAGTGAGATATCAGGCGTTGGCTACACCTTC
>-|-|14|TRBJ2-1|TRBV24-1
CATSDPVTSTEQFF
TGTGCCACCAGTGATCCAGTTACCTCTACTGAGCAGTTCTTC
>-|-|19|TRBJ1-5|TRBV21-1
CASSNGWGTGQKSDQPQHF
TGTGCCAGCAGCAACGGCTGGGGGACAGGCCAAAAGTCGGATCAGCCCCAGCATTTT
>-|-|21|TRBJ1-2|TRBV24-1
CATSDLRELRKDGENFNGYTF
TGTGCCACCAGTGATTTGAGGGAGTTGAGGAAGGACGGGGAGAATTTTAATGGCTACACCTTC
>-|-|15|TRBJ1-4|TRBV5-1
CASSLPGLGNEKLFF
TGCGCCAGCAGCTTACCAGGGTTGGGGAATGAAAAACTGTTTTTT
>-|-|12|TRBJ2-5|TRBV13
CASSFWGETQYF
TGTGCCAGCAGCTTCTGGGGGGAGACCCAGTACTTC
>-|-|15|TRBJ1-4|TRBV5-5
CASSATGATNEKLFF
TGTGCCAGCAGCGCCACAGGAGCAACTAATGAAAAACTGTTTTTT
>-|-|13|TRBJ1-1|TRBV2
CASSEARGGEAFF
TGTGCCAGCAGTGAAGCGCGGGGGGGTGAAGCTTTCTTT
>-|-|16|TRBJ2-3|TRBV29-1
CSVEAAPGRVTDTQYF
TGCAGCGTTGAAGCGGCCCCCGGGAGAGTCACAGATACGCAGTATTTT
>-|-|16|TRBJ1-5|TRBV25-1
CASSEGQGRRSQPQHF
TGTGCCAGCAGTGAAGGTCAGGGGCGACGATCTCAGCCCCAGCATTTT
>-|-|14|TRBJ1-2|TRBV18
CASSPTYGVNGYTF
TGTGCCAGCTCACCCACCTACGGGGTCAATGGCTACACCTTC
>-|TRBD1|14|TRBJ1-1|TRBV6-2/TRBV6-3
CASSRDRGYGEAFF
TGTGCCAGCAGTAGGGACAGGGGGTACGGTGAAGCTTTCTTT
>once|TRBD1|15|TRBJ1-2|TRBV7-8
CASSFNDRGIGGYTF
TGTGCCAGCAGCTTTAACGACAGGGGAATAGGTGGCTACACCTTC
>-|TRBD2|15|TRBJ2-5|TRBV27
CASSRGRGIQETQYF
TGTGCCAGCAGCCGAGGGCGGGGGATCCAAGAGACCCAGTACTTC
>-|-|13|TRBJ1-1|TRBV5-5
CASRGQGYTEAFF
TGTGCCAGCAGGGGTCAGGGCTACACTGAAGCTTTCTTT
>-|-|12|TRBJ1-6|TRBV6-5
CASSFINSPLHF
TGTGCCAGCAGTTTTATAAATTCACCCCTCCACTTT
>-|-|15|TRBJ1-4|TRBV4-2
CAAGPTGTTNEKLFF
TGTGCTGCAGGGCCTACAGGGACAACTAATGAAAAACTGTTTTTT
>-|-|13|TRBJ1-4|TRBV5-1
CASSSGRGEKLFF
TGCGCCAGCAGCTCCGGACGGGGTGAAAAACTGTTTTTT
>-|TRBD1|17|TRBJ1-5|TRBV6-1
CASSAPRTGGLGQPQHF
TGTGCCAGCAGTGCCCCCCGGACAGGGGGCTTAGGGCAGCCCCAGCATTTT
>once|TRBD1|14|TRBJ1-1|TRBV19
CASLSGDRAGGAFF
TGTGCCAGTTTAAGCGGGGACAGGGCCGGAGGGGCTTTCTTT
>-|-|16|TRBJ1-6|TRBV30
CAWTPRVWRANSPLHF
TGTGCCTGGACCCCAAGGGTCTGGAGGGCCAATTCACCCCTCCACTTT
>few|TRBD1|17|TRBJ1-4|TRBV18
CASSRPGQGATNEKLFF
TGTGCCAGCTCACGACCGGGACAGGGGGCAACTAATGAAAAACTGTTTTTT
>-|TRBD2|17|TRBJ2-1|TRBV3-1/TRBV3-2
CASSPWTSGGANNEQFF
TGTGCCAGCAGCCCTTGGACTAGCGGGGGGGCAAACAATGAGCAGTTCTTC
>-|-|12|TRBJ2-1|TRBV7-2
CASSLSSAEQFF
TGTGCCAGCAGCTTAAGCTCTGCTGAGCAGTTCTTC
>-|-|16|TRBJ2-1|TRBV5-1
CASTTLFRGGTGEQFF
TGCGCCAGCACCACTTTGTTCCGTGGGGGGACTGGTGAGCAGTTCTTC
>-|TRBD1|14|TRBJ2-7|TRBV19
CASREGQGRDEQYF
TGTGCCAGTAGAGAGGGACAGGGGCGGGACGAGCAGTACTTC
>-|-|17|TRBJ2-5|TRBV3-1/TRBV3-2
CASSQEVGTSTQETQYF
TGTGCCAGCAGCCAAGAGGTAGGGACCTCAACCCAAGAGACCCAGTACTTC
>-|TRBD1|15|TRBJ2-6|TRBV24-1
CATSRGPLGANVLTF
TGTGCCACCAGCAGGGGGCCCTTGGGGGCCAACGTCCTGACTTTC
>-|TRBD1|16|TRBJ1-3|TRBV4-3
CASSQDQGAARNTIYF
TGCGCCAGCAGCCAAGATCAGGGGGCGGCTAGAAACACCATATATTTT
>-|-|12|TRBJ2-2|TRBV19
CASVTRGGELFF
TGTGCCAGTGTCACGAGAGGCGGGGAGCTGTTTTTT
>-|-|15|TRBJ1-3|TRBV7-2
CASSLSGGNGNTIYF
TGTGCCAGCAGCTTATCTGGGGGAAACGGAAACACCATATATTTT
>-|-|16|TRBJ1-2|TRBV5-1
CASSISPTGTNYGYTF
TGCGCCAGCAGCATCAGCCCGACGGGGACCAACTATGGCTACACCTTC
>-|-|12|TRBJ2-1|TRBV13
CASSQGTEEQFF
TGTGCCAGCAGCCAAGGGACGGAAGAGCAGTTCTTC
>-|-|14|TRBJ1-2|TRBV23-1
CASSLREGAFGYTF
TGCGCCAGCAGTCTTCGGGAGGGCGCATTCGGCTACACCTTC
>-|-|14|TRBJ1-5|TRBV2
CASTGADENQPQHF
TGTGCCAGCACCGGGGCGGATGAGAATCAGCCCCAGCATTTT
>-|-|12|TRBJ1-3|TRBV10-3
CAISAHGDTIYF
TGTGCCATCAGTGCCCATGGGGACACCATATATTTT
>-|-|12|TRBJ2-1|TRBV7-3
CASSLYSGEQFF
TGTGCCAGCAGCTTATACTCCGGTGAGCAGTTCTTC
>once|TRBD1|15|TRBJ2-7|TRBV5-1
CASTLSGTATYEQYF
TGCGCCAGCACCCTTTCCGGGACAGCCACCTACGAGCAGTACTTC
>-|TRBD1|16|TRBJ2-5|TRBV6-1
CASSASIGQGGETQYF
TGTGCCAGCAGTGCCAGTATTGGACAGGGCGGCGAGACCCAGTACTTC
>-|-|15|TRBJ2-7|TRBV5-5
CASSLPSSRPYEQYF
TGTGCCAGCAGCTTGCCTTCTAGCCGGCCCTACGAGCAGTACTTC
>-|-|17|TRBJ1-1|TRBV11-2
CASSLLGSLGVNTEAFF
TGTGCCAGCAGCTTACTGGGATCGCTGGGTGTGAACACTGAAGCTTTCTTT
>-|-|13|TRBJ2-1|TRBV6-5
CASSLSSYNEQFF
TGTGCCAGCAGTCTTAGCTCCTACAATGAGCAGTTCTTC
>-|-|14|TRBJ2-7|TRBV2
CASSVVLPLYEQYF
TGTGCCAGCAGTGTTGTCCTGCCCCTCTACGAGCAGTACTTC
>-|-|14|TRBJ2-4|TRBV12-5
CASGKAVAKNIQYF
TGTGCTAGTGGTAAGGCGGTGGCCAAAAACATTCAGTACTTC